A selection of T cell receptor beta chains follows, all from one sample in a study of Tregs in tolerant kidney transplant recipients. These receptors are not linked to any known antigen. Libraries were prepared by immunoSEQ multiplex PCR; TCRdb keeps only in-frame clonotypes and omits some of them. The sample consists of 16,000 or so clones, over 50% of them appearing once. Sequences were obtained from Tregs from blood cultured with allogeneic cells. Receptor source: a human donor in good health. Each CDR3 is given with its conserved first and last residue. The D gene is left open where the match is weak. Expanded clones are given a class, and other clones once, few, many or no size at all.

v_call: TRBV6-5; d_call: .; j_call: TRBJ2-1; cdr3_length: 11; clone_size: .; cdr3_nt: TGTGCCAGCAGTTATCACAATGAGCAGTTCTTC; cdr3_aa: CASSYHNEQFF
v_call: TRBV15; d_call: .; j_call: TRBJ1-2; cdr3_length: 15; clone_size: few; cdr3_nt: TGTGCCACCAGCAGAGATAGGGTCCCCCTTTATGGCTACACCTTC; cdr3_aa: CATSRDRVPLYGYTF
v_call: TRBV5-8; d_call: .; j_call: TRBJ2-1; cdr3_length: 17; clone_size: .; cdr3_nt: TGTGCCAGCAGCCACGAGACCGGGACCTTTACCTACAATGAGCAGTTCTTC; cdr3_aa: CASSHETGTFTYNEQFF
v_call: TRBV10-3; d_call: .; j_call: TRBJ1-2; cdr3_length: 14; clone_size: once; cdr3_nt: TGTGCCATCAGCCCGGGTCGGTCTAACTATGGCTACACCTTC; cdr3_aa: CAISPGRSNYGYTF
v_call: TRBV7-3; d_call: .; j_call: TRBJ2-1; cdr3_length: 14; clone_size: .; cdr3_nt: TGTGCCAGCAGCCTCGACAGTTCCTACAATGAGCAGTTCTTC; cdr3_aa: CASSLDSSYNEQFF
v_call: TRBV30; d_call: TRBD1; j_call: TRBJ1-3; cdr3_length: 13; clone_size: .; cdr3_nt: TGTGCCTGGAGTCGTCGGACAGGGTACACCATATATTTT; cdr3_aa: CAWSRRTGYTIYF
v_call: TRBV9; d_call: .; j_call: TRBJ2-2; cdr3_length: 14; clone_size: .; cdr3_nt: TGTGCCAGCAGCGTAGGCGTGTCCACCGGGGAGCTGTTTTTT; cdr3_aa: CASSVGVSTGELFF
v_call: TRBV4-1; d_call: .; j_call: TRBJ1-1; cdr3_length: 14; clone_size: .; cdr3_nt: TGCGCCAGCAGCCAAGAGCCGGGGAACACTGAAGCTTTCTTT; cdr3_aa: CASSQEPGNTEAFF
v_call: TRBV5-4; d_call: .; j_call: TRBJ2-1; cdr3_length: 13; clone_size: many; cdr3_nt: TGTGCCAGCAGCTACGCACAGGGAGGGGAGCAGTTCTTC; cdr3_aa: CASSYAQGGEQFF
v_call: TRBV4-3; d_call: TRBD2; j_call: TRBJ2-2; cdr3_length: 17; clone_size: .; cdr3_nt: TGCGCCAGCAGCCAAGTTCTGCGGGGGGCGAACACCGGGGAGCTGTTTTTT; cdr3_aa: CASSQVLRGANTGELFF
v_call: TRBV4-1; d_call: .; j_call: TRBJ2-5; cdr3_length: 16; clone_size: few; cdr3_nt: TGCGCCAGCAGCCAAGGGCCTGGGCGGTGGTTGGAGACCCAGTACTTC; cdr3_aa: CASSQGPGRWLETQYF
v_call: TRBV18; d_call: .; j_call: TRBJ1-4; cdr3_length: 14; clone_size: .; cdr3_nt: TGTGCCAGCTCGTCAGGTGCAACTAATGAAAAACTGTTTTTT; cdr3_aa: CASSSGATNEKLFF
v_call: TRBV27; d_call: TRBD1; j_call: TRBJ2-7; cdr3_length: 18; clone_size: medium-sized; cdr3_nt: TGTGCCAGCAGTTTAGCCCCGTTGGGACAGGGTATTTCCTACGAGCAGTACTTC; cdr3_aa: CASSLAPLGQGISYEQYF
v_call: TRBV30; d_call: .; j_call: TRBJ1-6; cdr3_length: 12; clone_size: few; cdr3_nt: TGTGCCTGGACAATGGGGGATTCACCCCTCCACTTT; cdr3_aa: CAWTMGDSPLHF
v_call: TRBV7-2; d_call: .; j_call: TRBJ2-5; cdr3_length: 14; clone_size: once; cdr3_nt: TGTGCCAGCAGCTTACAGGGTCTACAAGAGACCCAGTACTTC; cdr3_aa: CASSLQGLQETQYF
v_call: TRBV19; d_call: TRBD1; j_call: TRBJ1-2; cdr3_length: 15; clone_size: medium-sized; cdr3_nt: TGTGCCAGTAGTATCCTTACTGGACAGGGGGTTGGCTACACCTTC; cdr3_aa: CASSILTGQGVGYTF
v_call: TRBV7-9; d_call: .; j_call: TRBJ2-1; cdr3_length: 15; clone_size: medium-sized; cdr3_nt: TGTGCCAGCAGCTTAGCGACGCCCGGCGCGGGAGAGCAGTTCTTC; cdr3_aa: CASSLATPGAGEQFF
v_call: TRBV5-1; d_call: TRBD1; j_call: TRBJ1-5; cdr3_length: 15; clone_size: .; cdr3_nt: TGCGCCAGCAGCCCAAGGGACAGTAGGAATCAGCCCCAGCATTTT; cdr3_aa: CASSPRDSRNQPQHF
v_call: TRBV2; d_call: TRBD1; j_call: TRBJ1-4; cdr3_length: 15; clone_size: .; cdr3_nt: TGTGCCAGCAGCGGACAGGCGACGAGGAATGAAAAACTGTTTTTT; cdr3_aa: CASSGQATRNEKLFF
v_call: TRBV29-1; d_call: TRBD2; j_call: TRBJ2-1; cdr3_length: 14; clone_size: .; cdr3_nt: TGCAGCGTTGCACTAGCGGGAAGGCGAAATGAGCAGTTCTTC; cdr3_aa: CSVALAGRRNEQFF
v_call: TRBV7-7; d_call: .; j_call: TRBJ2-5; cdr3_length: 14; clone_size: .; cdr3_nt: TGTGCCAGCAGCTTAGAGCGCAGGGCAGAGACCCAGTACTTC; cdr3_aa: CASSLERRAETQYF
v_call: TRBV5-1; d_call: .; j_call: TRBJ1-1; cdr3_length: 13; clone_size: .; cdr3_nt: TGCGCCAGCAGATTGGGAGTGAACACTGAAGCTTTCTTT; cdr3_aa: CASRLGVNTEAFF
v_call: TRBV4-2; d_call: TRBD2; j_call: TRBJ2-1; cdr3_length: 16; clone_size: .; cdr3_nt: TGTGCCAGCAGCCAAGGGGCGGGAGGGCCCCTCAATGAGCAGTTCTTC; cdr3_aa: CASSQGAGGPLNEQFF
v_call: TRBV11-3; d_call: .; j_call: TRBJ1-2; cdr3_length: 12; clone_size: many; cdr3_nt: TGTGCCAGCAGCTTAGAAAACTATGGCTACACCTTC; cdr3_aa: CASSLENYGYTF
v_call: TRBV11-3; d_call: .; j_call: TRBJ2-5; cdr3_length: 15; clone_size: .; cdr3_nt: TGTGCCAGCAACACATTGAAGCGGTTCCAAGAGACCCAGTACTTC; cdr3_aa: CASNTLKRFQETQYF
v_call: TRBV2; d_call: .; j_call: TRBJ2-7; cdr3_length: 11; clone_size: .; cdr3_nt: TGTGCCAGCACAAACAGCTACGAGCAGTACTTC; cdr3_aa: CASTNSYEQYF
v_call: TRBV11-1; d_call: .; j_call: TRBJ2-3; cdr3_length: 15; clone_size: .; cdr3_nt: TGTGCCAGCAGCACCCGGCGAGGGGGCACAGATACGCAGTATTTT; cdr3_aa: CASSTRRGGTDTQYF
v_call: TRBV6-4; d_call: .; j_call: TRBJ2-3; cdr3_length: 12; clone_size: few; cdr3_nt: TGTGCCAGACCGGGAGGCACAGATACGCAGTATTTT; cdr3_aa: CARPGGTDTQYF
v_call: TRBV5-6; d_call: .; j_call: TRBJ2-6; cdr3_length: 15; clone_size: .; cdr3_nt: TGTGCCAGCAGCTTGTCCGGGCTAGGGGCCAACGTCCTGACTTTC; cdr3_aa: CASSLSGLGANVLTF
v_call: TRBV5-1; d_call: .; j_call: TRBJ2-3; cdr3_length: 14; clone_size: .; cdr3_nt: TGCGCCAGCAGACGGTACTACCGCACAGATACGCAGTATTTT; cdr3_aa: CASRRYYRTDTQYF
v_call: TRBV7-9; d_call: .; j_call: TRBJ1-2; cdr3_length: 13; clone_size: .; cdr3_nt: TGTGCCAGCAGCCCCGTGGGGCTCTCTGGCTACACCTTC; cdr3_aa: CASSPVGLSGYTF
v_call: TRBV5-1; d_call: TRBD1; j_call: TRBJ1-6; cdr3_length: 16; clone_size: medium-sized; cdr3_nt: TGCGCCAGCAGCTTGGGGACAGGGGGCCGTAATTCACCCCTCCACTTT; cdr3_aa: CASSLGTGGRNSPLHF
v_call: TRBV28; d_call: TRBD1; j_call: TRBJ1-2; cdr3_length: 12; clone_size: .; cdr3_nt: TGTGCCAGCAGCCGACAGGGGGCTGGCTACACCTTC; cdr3_aa: CASSRQGAGYTF
v_call: TRBV5-8; d_call: .; j_call: TRBJ1-2; cdr3_length: 15; clone_size: .; cdr3_nt: TGTGCCAGCAGCTTAATGTTCCTACCAAGTTTAGGCTACACCTTC; cdr3_aa: CASSLMFLPSLGYTF
v_call: TRBV2; d_call: TRBD1; j_call: TRBJ1-3; cdr3_length: 15; clone_size: .; cdr3_nt: TGTGCCAGCAGGGTACAGGGGTCTTCTGGAAACACCATATATTTT; cdr3_aa: CASRVQGSSGNTIYF
v_call: TRBV5-1; d_call: TRBD2; j_call: TRBJ2-7; cdr3_length: 15; clone_size: once; cdr3_nt: TGCGCCAGCAGCTTAGTAGCGGGGGGACTATACGAGCAGTACTTC; cdr3_aa: CASSLVAGGLYEQYF
v_call: TRBV4-3; d_call: TRBD2; j_call: TRBJ2-7; cdr3_length: 15; clone_size: .; cdr3_nt: TGCGCCAGCAGCCAAGAGGGAGCGGGAGGGGGCGAGCAGTACTTC; cdr3_aa: CASSQEGAGGGEQYF
v_call: TRBV6-5; d_call: .; j_call: TRBJ2-3; cdr3_length: 14; clone_size: few; cdr3_nt: TGTGCCAGCAGTGACAGCCCATTCCAGGATACGCAGTATTTT; cdr3_aa: CASSDSPFQDTQYF
v_call: TRBV10-3; d_call: TRBD2; j_call: TRBJ2-2; cdr3_length: 14; clone_size: .; cdr3_nt: TGTGCCACCCGGGGACTAGTCGACGCCGGGGAGCTGTTTTTT; cdr3_aa: CATRGLVDAGELFF
v_call: TRBV5-4; d_call: .; j_call: TRBJ2-1; cdr3_length: 14; clone_size: .; cdr3_nt: TGTGCCAGCAGCTTGATTTCCAGGGGCGATGAGCAGTTCTTC; cdr3_aa: CASSLISRGDEQFF
v_call: TRBV7-9; d_call: .; j_call: TRBJ1-1; cdr3_length: 13; clone_size: .; cdr3_nt: TGTGCCAGCAGCACCCGGCAGGACACTGAAGCTTTCTTT; cdr3_aa: CASSTRQDTEAFF
v_call: TRBV5-1; d_call: TRBD2; j_call: TRBJ2-5; cdr3_length: 17; clone_size: .; cdr3_nt: TGCGCCAGCAGCACGGGGGCGCTAGCGGGGGGCCAAGAGACCCAGTACTTC; cdr3_aa: CASSTGALAGGQETQYF
v_call: TRBV4-3; d_call: TRBD1; j_call: TRBJ1-2; cdr3_length: 16; clone_size: once; cdr3_nt: TGCGCCAGCAGCTCAAACCCGGGACAGGGGACCTATGGCTACACCTTC; cdr3_aa: CASSSNPGQGTYGYTF
v_call: TRBV6-5; d_call: .; j_call: TRBJ1-3; cdr3_length: 15; clone_size: .; cdr3_nt: TGTGCCAGTTCCAGGGTCCAGAGCTCTGGAAACACCATATATTTT; cdr3_aa: CASSRVQSSGNTIYF
v_call: TRBV10-3; d_call: TRBD1; j_call: TRBJ2-1; cdr3_length: 17; clone_size: .; cdr3_nt: TGTGCCATCAGTTCCACCACTTTAGGGACAGGATACAATGAGCAGTTCTTC; cdr3_aa: CAISSTTLGTGYNEQFF
v_call: TRBV4-1; d_call: .; j_call: TRBJ2-7; cdr3_length: 17; clone_size: .; cdr3_nt: TGCGCCAGCAGCCAACTTTTTCGGGCAGGTCGTTCCCACGAGCAGTACTTC; cdr3_aa: CASSQLFRAGRSHEQYF
v_call: TRBV4-3; d_call: TRBD2; j_call: TRBJ2-3; cdr3_length: 14; clone_size: medium-sized; cdr3_nt: TGCGCCAGCAGGAGGACTAGCGGAACAGATACGCAGTATTTT; cdr3_aa: CASRRTSGTDTQYF
v_call: TRBV7-2; d_call: .; j_call: TRBJ2-1; cdr3_length: 15; clone_size: .; cdr3_nt: TGTGCCAGCAGCTTATGGGCTAGCGATTCGAATGAGCAGTTCTTC; cdr3_aa: CASSLWASDSNEQFF
v_call: TRBV30; d_call: .; j_call: TRBJ1-2; cdr3_length: 13; clone_size: .; cdr3_nt: TGTGCCTGGAGACCGCCGGGGAGGGATGGCTACACCTTC; cdr3_aa: CAWRPPGRDGYTF
v_call: TRBV5-8; d_call: .; j_call: TRBJ1-2; cdr3_length: 13; clone_size: .; cdr3_nt: TGTGCCAGCAGCTTGGTACTTCGGGATGGCTACACCTTC; cdr3_aa: CASSLVLRDGYTF
v_call: TRBV5-4; d_call: TRBD1; j_call: TRBJ1-2; cdr3_length: 14; clone_size: .; cdr3_nt: TGTGCCAGCAGCTTAACAGGGGGGCCGCGAGGCTACACCTTC; cdr3_aa: CASSLTGGPRGYTF
v_call: TRBV9; d_call: .; j_call: TRBJ1-2; cdr3_length: 13; clone_size: many; cdr3_nt: TGTGCCAGCAGCGTAGATGAGGGATTCGGCTACACCTTC; cdr3_aa: CASSVDEGFGYTF
v_call: TRBV7-2; d_call: .; j_call: TRBJ1-3; cdr3_length: 14; clone_size: once; cdr3_nt: TGTGCCAGCAGCTCCACACGGGGGGGAAACACCATATATTTT; cdr3_aa: CASSSTRGGNTIYF
v_call: TRBV11-2; d_call: .; j_call: TRBJ1-4; cdr3_length: 14; clone_size: .; cdr3_nt: TGTGCCAGCAGCTTATTAGGCCTTAATGAAAAACTGTTTTTT; cdr3_aa: CASSLLGLNEKLFF
v_call: TRBV5-1; d_call: .; j_call: TRBJ1-2; cdr3_length: 15; clone_size: once; cdr3_nt: TGCGCCAGCAGCTTGGATCGGCCCCCGGGCTATGGCTACACCTTC; cdr3_aa: CASSLDRPPGYGYTF
v_call: TRBV19; d_call: .; j_call: TRBJ1-1; cdr3_length: 12; clone_size: once; cdr3_nt: TGTGCCAGTAGTAGTAGGGTCGCTGAAGCTTTCTTT; cdr3_aa: CASSSRVAEAFF
v_call: TRBV6-6; d_call: TRBD1; j_call: TRBJ2-1; cdr3_length: 14; clone_size: once; cdr3_nt: TGTGCCAGCAATTCGGGACAGGGATACAATGAGCAGTTCTTC; cdr3_aa: CASNSGQGYNEQFF